This T cell receptor beta chain was sequenced in a study of identical twins (dated by TCRdb to about 2016). With respect to the entire study: To test whether fetal clonotypes persist, the study used deep sequencing on TCR alpha and beta repertoires from monozygotic twins, unrelated adults of various ages, and cord blood. To rule out contamination, the twin experiments were replicated at different times with different library preparation protocols.

This clonotype was detected many times. The antigen it recognizes is unknown. Base qualities are missing; no much larger clone stands one base away. Every donor in the study was a healthy Caucasian. Using Miltenyi CD45RO+ enrichment and human naive T-cell isolation kits, memory (CD45RO+) and naive T cells were isolated from PBMC. Library creation used 5' RACE. The sample was run on an Illumina HiSeq 2000. A universal primer binding site was added through template switching, and the final cDNA carried a unique molecular identifier so that TCR cDNA molecules could be counted accurately. Specific primers in the conserved constant-segment region were used to synthesize first-strand cDNA for the TCR alpha and beta chains. To control for contamination, each cDNA library was double barcoded with a SMART-Mk sample barcode plus Illumina barcodes. Two successive PCR steps introduced TruSeq adapter sequences along with Illumina sample barcodes. The TCR alpha and beta cDNA libraries were sequenced on the Illumina HiSeq platform using custom primers. From the authors' description of their analysis: Raw reads were processed with MiGEC to extract unique molecular identifiers, and MiXCR was used to determine CDR3 positions. Recombination models were inferred per individual with the repgenHMM and IGoR tools using an EM algorithm. Shared clonotype analysis was performed with the tcR package in R, normalizing sharing by the product of cloneset sizes. To study raw recombination without the effects of thymic and clonal selection, out-of-frame nonproductive sequences were analyzed. Starting from the raw public reads, TCRdb applied fastp trimming at Q25, assembled clones with MiXCR and retained in-frame beta chains. Rows are unified per CDR3 protein, each entry keeping the most common DNA and genes. These V and J calls are TCRdb output, not the study's own analysis. The sample data list about 240,000 distinct CDR3 sequences, and about 11% of these were observed just once. Together, the top ten hold 9% to 10% of the sample.

The research as a whole found: In beta out-of-frame sequences, excess twin sharing was weaker, because having fewer shared sequences lowered the signal-to-noise ratio. Compared with coincidental sharing between unrelated individuals, an excess of low generation-probability sequences was observed among out-of-frame TCR alpha sequences shared between twins. Recombination models systematically underestimated out-of-frame TCR alpha sharing in monozygotic twins but agreed with sharing between unrelated individuals. Abundant cord blood beta clonotypes carried fewer insertions; young adult naive repertoires showed a weaker similar trend, while memory repertoires showed none. Because the same donors could not be followed over many years, the conclusions depended on cross-sectional statistical analysis. Zero-insertion analyses could be partly confounded by invariant T cells such as MAIT and iNKT, though diverse VJ usage argued against such confounding for most clonotypes.

The CDR3 holds 13 amino acids from the cysteine to the phenylalanine. Kept here is only the CDR3 DNA, which spans 39 bases and is read in frame from base 1. From V the trimming removes 8 bases and from J it removes 8 bases, while the gene matches leave 11 bases of the junction unaccounted for. CDR1 is given as ENHRY and CDR2 as SYGVKD, both from the germline V gene. Recombination connected TRBV10-3 to TRBJ1-2, with 7 middle bases fitting TRBD1. The sequencing input was memory T cells sorted from blood. In the paper's terms, the cell subset or site label means: CD45RO+ enriched T cells. This clonotype was obtained from a man aged 45-65 years in good health. The CDR3 protein: CAIRDDRASGYTF. The DNA sequence follows: TGTGCCATCCGGGATGACAGGGCTTCCGGCTACACCTTC.